Below are 25 T cell receptor beta chains sequenced from a single sample in a study of PD-1 blockade in classical Hodgkin lymphoma. Produced via immunoSEQ multiplex PCR; TCRdb's table is partial and in-frame only. The profile shows 40,000 to 65,000 clones, more than 75% of them singletons. Time point of the sample: cycle 4 day 1 (C4D1), after less than seven weeks of nivolumab. Patients all relapsed after autologous stem cell transplantation, and there was variation in brentuximab vedotin exposure. This specimen was peripheral blood mononuclear cells (PBMCs), taken before the fourth cycle of nivolumab. These receptors all come from a human donor with classical Hodgkin lymphoma.

The chain carries TRBV29-1 and TRBJ1-1; TRBD1 matches at 7 bases. Germline V gene lookup returns CDR1 SQVTM and CDR2 ANQGSEA. The CDR3 sequence is 11 residues long. V was clipped by 2 bases and J by 11 bases; unmatched bases: 5. The CDR3 nucleotides are TGCAGCGTTGAATACAGGGGAGAGGCTTTCTTT. Translated: CSVEYRGEAFF.

The DNA of the CDR3 is TGTGCCAGCAGCGTATCTACGGGAGGGAACACCGGGGAGCTGTTTTTT. Translation gives CASSVSTGGNTGELFF. The V gene is TRBV9, the J gene TRBJ2-2; TRBD2 aligns across 7 bases. V gave up 1 base and J gave up 1 base; unmatched junction bases: 4. Germline V gives CDR1 SGDLS, CDR2 YYNGEE. This CDR3 spans 16 amino acids.

This clone was observed once. CDR3 sequence reads: CATSGRSNTGELFF. The CDR3 DNA is TGTGCCACTTCGGGACGCAGTAACACCGGGGAGCTGTTTTTT. The chain recombines TRBV6-1 with TRBJ2-2, with D perhaps being TRBD1 or TRBD2 (5 bases each). CDR3 length: 14 amino acids. Germline-derived CDR1 and CDR2 are MNHNS and SASEGT. V was shortened by 10 bases and J by 2 bases, with 14 bases between the two germline ends.

The rearrangement uses TRBV14 and TRBJ1-4, with a tentative D call TRBD1 (6 bases). Germline V lookup: CDR1 SGHDN, CDR2 FVKESK. The CDR3 runs 16 residues. V was trimmed by 0 bases and J by 8 bases, leaving 16 bases between them. CDR3: CASSQELGGLGEKLFF. In nucleotides, the CDR3 is TGTGCCAGCAGCCAAGAATTGGGGGGCTTAGGAGAAAAACTGTTTTTT.

This chain joins TRBV9 and TRBJ2-1, with 8 bases that match TRBD2. The CDR3 covers 16 residues. The V gene's germline CDR1 is SGDLS and CDR2 YYNGEE. V shed 4 bases, J shed 7 bases, and the junction held 13 bases outside the gene matches. The CDR3 nucleotides are TGTGCCAGCAGCCCCAGGGGAGCGGGAGTGTTTAATGAGCAGTTCTTC. This translates into CASSPRGAGVFNEQFF.

The chain couples TRBV6-6 to TRBJ2-3; 8 bases are shared with TRBD2. The germline CDR1 and CDR2 sequences are MNHNY and SVGAGI (reference sequence). This CDR3 has 16 amino acids. Trimming cost V 4 bases and J 0 bases; bases outside gene matches: 6. CDR3 residues: CASSFQRGLSTDTQYF. The CDR3 region has the DNA TGTGCCAGCAGTTTCCAGCGGGGGCTGAGCACAGATACGCAGTATTTT.

J is TRBJ2-5 and V is TRBV6-6; D unresolved. Deletions cut 0 bases from V and 0 bases from J, with 11 bases between. The germline V gene encodes CDR1 MNHNY and CDR2 SVGAGI (reference sequence). There are 16 residues in the CDR3. CDR3 sequence: CASSYSRILYQETQYF. The CDR3 coding sequence is TGTGCCAGCAGTTACTCACGGATCCTGTACCAAGAGACCCAGTACTTC.

The V call is TRBV2, the J call TRBJ2-6, with 7 nucleotides matching TRBD1. Germline CDR1 and CDR2: SNHLY and FYNNEI. The CDR3 loop spans 17 amino acids. The ends lost 4 bases at V and 4 bases at J; junction bases unmatched: 10. CDR3: CASSGVEGASGANVLTF. The CDR3 DNA follows: TGTGCCAGCAGTGGGGTAGAGGGGGCATCAGGGGCCAACGTCCTGACTTTC.

This clone was seen once. The rearrangement uses TRBV28 and TRBJ1-2, with TRBD1 identical over 8 bases. This CDR3 comprises 14 residues. The germline V gene has CDR1 MDHEN and CDR2 SYDVKM. V shed 6 bases, J shed 5 bases, and the junction held 8 bases outside the gene matches. The CDR3 region is CASRTGQGLYGYTF. The CDR3 DNA sequence: TGTGCCAGCAGGACAGGACAGGGCCTTTATGGCTACACCTTC.

This sequence joins TRBV4-1 and TRBJ1-6; D not resolved. Germline V CDR1 and CDR2: MGHRA, YSYEKL. The V end lost 0 bases, the J end lost 7 bases, and 4 bases lay between the germline ends. The CDR3 runs to 13 residues. The CDR3 DNA reads as TGCGCCAGCAGCCAAGAGGGAAATTCACCCCTCCACTTT. This gives the protein CASSQEGNSPLHF.

In this sample, this clone turned up a few times. J is TRBJ1-2 and V is TRBV18, with D perhaps matching TRBD1 (5 bases). The CDR3 has 14 amino acids. V was pared by 3 bases and J by 4 bases, with 12 bases between. The V gene's germline CDR1 is KGHSH and CDR2 LQKENI. In DNA form, the CDR3 reads TGTGCCAGCTCACCCCCGACAGAAAGCTATGGCTACACCTTC. This sequence encodes CASSPPTESYGYTF.

The J gene is TRBJ1-1, the V gene TRBV9; no firm D call. V was shortened by 4 bases and J by 1 base, with 8 bases between the two germline ends. This CDR3 is built from 13 residues. Germline values: CDR1 SGDLS, CDR2 YYNGEE. The CDR3 coding sequence is TGTGCCAGCAGCACGGACGGGAACACTGAAGCTTTCTTT. This codes for CASSTDGNTEAFF.

The chain is built from TRBV9 and TRBJ2-3; 9 positions agree with TRBD2. After removal of 0 bases from V and 5 bases from J, the junction contained 7 bases not matched to a gene. CDR1 SGDLS and CDR2 YYNGEE come from the germline V gene. The CDR3 runs 16 residues. CDR3 sequence: CASSVEAGGPGDTQYF. The CDR3 DNA is TGTGCCAGCAGCGTAGAGGCGGGGGGGCCAGGAGATACGCAGTATTTT.

The chain employs TRBV5-4 and TRBJ2-1; D possibly corresponds to TRBD2 (7 bases). Trimming cost V 7 bases and J 7 bases, with 21 bases left between them. Germline CDR1 is SGHNT and CDR2 is YYREEE (reference sequence). CDR3 length: 15 amino acids. CDR3 sequence (DNA): TGTGCCAGCGCCGAGGGGGACTACCTACCGAATGAGCAGTTCTTC. Translating it yields CASAEGDYLPNEQFF. The full variable domain, completed using reference TRBV5-4 and TRBJ2-1, is ETGVTQSPTHLIKTRGQQVTLRCSSQSGHNTVSWYQQALGQGPQFIFQYYREEENGRGNFPPRFSGLQFPNYSSELNVNALELDDSALYLCASAEGDYLPNEQFFGPGTRLTVL.

The genes are TRBV2 and TRBJ1-2; maybe TRBD1 (6 bases). V lost 8 bases, J lost 1 base, and 11 bases lay in between. CDR3 size: 13 residues. Germline V gene lookup returns CDR1 SNHLY and CDR2 FYNNEI. Here the CDR3 reads CASGDTRNYGYTF. The CDR3 DNA is TGTGCCAGCGGGGACACCCGTAACTATGGCTACACCTTC.

The J gene is TRBJ2-1, the V gene TRBV7-6; D is possibly TRBD1 (6 bases). The germline V and J ends were trimmed by 5 bases and 5 bases, with 13 bases remaining between them. This CDR3 region has 14 residues. CDR1 is SGHVS and CDR2 is FNYEAQ in the germline V gene. CDR3 in amino acids: CASSPTGIHNEQFF. DNA of the CDR3: TGTGCCAGCAGCCCAACAGGGATCCACAATGAGCAGTTCTTC.

V is TRBV7-9 and J is TRBJ1-2, with TRBD1 as a possible D gene (5 bases). Germline assignment: CDR1 SEHNR and CDR2 FQNEAQ (reference sequence). The CDR3 has 13 amino acids. Trimming removed 5 bases from V and 4 bases from J, with 11 bases in between. CDR3 in DNA: TGTGCCAGCAGCCACACAGGAGCCTATGGCTACACCTTC. Its protein is CASSHTGAYGYTF.

V gene TRBV25-1 combines with J gene TRBJ2-1; TRBD2 might be the D (5 bases). This CDR3 comprises 13 residues. V lost 11 bases and J lost 0, with 11 bases in between. From germline, CDR1 is MGHDK and CDR2 SYGVNS. CDR3 loop: CASQRGSYNEQFF. The CDR3 DNA is TGTGCCTCCCAACGGGGCTCCTACAATGAGCAGTTCTTC.

This clone was counted once. V usage is TRBV6-1 and J usage is TRBJ1-5; D unclear. The V end lost 1 base, the J end lost 4 bases, and 8 bases lay between the germline ends. The CDR3 sequence is 14 residues long. Germline CDR1 MNHNS, CDR2 SASEGT. CDR3 in amino acids: CASSEGIGNQPQHF. DNA for the CDR3: TGTGCCAGCAGTGAAGGAATAGGAAATCAGCCCCAGCATTTT.

V gene TRBV5-4 combines with J gene TRBJ1-2; 7 nucleotides line up with TRBD1. CDR1 SGHNT and CDR2 YYREEE come from the germline V gene (reference sequence). Trimming took 3 bases from V and 7 from J; bases not matched to a gene: 6. This CDR3 contains 13 residues. The CDR3 DNA follows: TGTGCCAGCAGCTCCGACAGGGTCGGTGGCTACACCTTC. Amino acids: CASSSDRVGGYTF.

The chain employs TRBV5-1 and TRBJ2-1; 12 nucleotides agree with TRBD2. Trimming cost V 1 base and J 8 bases; bases outside gene matches: 4. Germline CDR1 SGHRS, CDR2 YFSETQ. The CDR3 has 15 amino acids. CDR3 sequence reads: CASSLRTSGVDEQFF. In nucleotides, the CDR3 is TGCGCCAGCAGCTTGCGGACTAGCGGGGTAGATGAGCAGTTCTTC.

The CDR3 sequence: CASSPQGGRTEAFF. CDR3 in DNA: TGTGCCAGCTCACCGCAGGGAGGTAGAACTGAAGCTTTCTTT. The rearrangement joins TRBV18 to TRBJ1-1, with D perhaps TRBD1 (5 bases). V lost 3 bases to trimming and J lost 5 bases, with 13 bases between them. The CDR3 consists of 14 residues. The germline gives CDR1 KGHSH, CDR2 LQKENI.

The CDR3 region is CASRDQLRTVEHSYEQYF. CDR3 nucleotide sequence: TGTGCCAGCAGAGACCAGCTACGGACAGTAGAGCATTCCTACGAGCAGTACTTC. The V and J genes are TRBV28 and TRBJ2-7, with D perhaps matching TRBD1 (6 bases). CDR1 is MDHEN and CDR2 is SYDVKM in the germline V gene. V lost 6 bases and J lost 1, with 25 bases in between. This CDR3 contains 18 residues.

This clone occurred once. V and J are TRBV7-9 and TRBJ2-3; 9 bases line up with TRBD2. V shed 5 bases, J shed 1 base, and the junction held 4 bases outside the gene matches. Germline CDR1 is SEHNR and CDR2 is FQNEAQ (reference sequence). The length of the CDR3 is 15 residues. The CDR3 bases are TGTGCCAGCAGCCATGGCGGGGGGGGCACAGATACGCAGTATTTT. As protein: CASSHGGGGTDTQYF.

The chain recombines TRBV14 with TRBJ1-3; 8 bases match TRBD1. The germline V gene encodes CDR1 SGHDN and CDR2 FVKESK. The CDR3 has 15 residues. The J segment lost 4 bases and the V segment lost 3 bases, leaving 5 bases of the junction unmatched. The CDR3 region has the DNA TGTGCCAGCAGCCAGCCGGACAGGGTCGGAAACACCATATATTTT. It codes for CASSQPDRVGNTIYF.